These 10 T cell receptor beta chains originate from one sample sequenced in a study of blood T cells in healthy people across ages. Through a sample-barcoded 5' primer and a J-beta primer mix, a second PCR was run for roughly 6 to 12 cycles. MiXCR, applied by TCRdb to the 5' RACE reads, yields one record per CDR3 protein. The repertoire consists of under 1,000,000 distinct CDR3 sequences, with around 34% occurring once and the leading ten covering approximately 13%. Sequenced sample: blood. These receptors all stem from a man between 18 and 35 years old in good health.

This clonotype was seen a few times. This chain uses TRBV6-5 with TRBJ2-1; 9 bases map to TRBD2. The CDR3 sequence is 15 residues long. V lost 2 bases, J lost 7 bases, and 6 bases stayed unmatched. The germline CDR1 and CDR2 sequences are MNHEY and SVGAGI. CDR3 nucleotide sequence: TGTGCCAGCAGTTACGGGCGGGGGGGCCGAAATGAGCAGTTCTTC. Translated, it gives CASSYGRGGRNEQFF.

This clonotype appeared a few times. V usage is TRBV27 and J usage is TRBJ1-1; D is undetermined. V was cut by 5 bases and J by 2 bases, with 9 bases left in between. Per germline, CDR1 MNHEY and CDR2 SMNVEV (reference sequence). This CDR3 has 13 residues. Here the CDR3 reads CASSQSTNTEAFF. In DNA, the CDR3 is TGTGCCAGCAGTCAGAGTACTAACACTGAAGCTTTCTTT.

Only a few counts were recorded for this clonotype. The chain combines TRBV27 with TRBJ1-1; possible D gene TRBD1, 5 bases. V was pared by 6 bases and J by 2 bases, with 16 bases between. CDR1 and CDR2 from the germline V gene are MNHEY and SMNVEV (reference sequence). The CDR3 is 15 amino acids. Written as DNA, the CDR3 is TGTGCCAGCAGCTCACTGGGAGGGGTAAACACTGAAGCTTTCTTT. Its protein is CASSSLGGVNTEAFF.

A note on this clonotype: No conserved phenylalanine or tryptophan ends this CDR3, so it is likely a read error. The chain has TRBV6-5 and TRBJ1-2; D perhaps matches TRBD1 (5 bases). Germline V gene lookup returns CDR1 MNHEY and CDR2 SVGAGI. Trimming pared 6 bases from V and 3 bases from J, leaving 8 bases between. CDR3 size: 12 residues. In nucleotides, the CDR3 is TGTGCCAGCAGCCGGGGGGACTATGGCTACACCATC. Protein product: CASSRGDYGYTI.

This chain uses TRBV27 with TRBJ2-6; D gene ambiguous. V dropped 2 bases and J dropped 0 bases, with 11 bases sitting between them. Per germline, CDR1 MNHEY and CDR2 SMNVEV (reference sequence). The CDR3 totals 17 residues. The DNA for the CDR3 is TGTGCCAGCAGTTTAATAGCTTCTCACTCTGGGGCCAACGTCCTGACTTTC. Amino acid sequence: CASSLIASHSGANVLTF.

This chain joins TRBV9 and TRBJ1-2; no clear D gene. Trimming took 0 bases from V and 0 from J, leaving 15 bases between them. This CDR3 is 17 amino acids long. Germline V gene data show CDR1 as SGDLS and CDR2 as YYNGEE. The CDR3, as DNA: TGTGCCAGCAGCGTAGCGACGGTGGCCAGTTCTAACTATGGCTACACCTTC. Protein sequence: CASSVATVASSNYGYTF.

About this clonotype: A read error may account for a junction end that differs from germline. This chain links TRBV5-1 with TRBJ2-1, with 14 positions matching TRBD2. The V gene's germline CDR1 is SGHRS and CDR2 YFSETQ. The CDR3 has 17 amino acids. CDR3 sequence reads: CASGLAKTSGGDNEQFF. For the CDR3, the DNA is TGCGCCAGCGGCTTGGCCAAGACTAGCGGGGGGGACAATGAGCAGTTCTTC.

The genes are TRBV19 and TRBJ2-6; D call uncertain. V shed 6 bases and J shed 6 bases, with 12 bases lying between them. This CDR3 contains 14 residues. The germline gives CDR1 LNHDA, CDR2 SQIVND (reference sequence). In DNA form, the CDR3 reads TGTGCCAGTAGAGTAGAACACTCGGCCAACGTCCTGACTTTC. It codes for CASRVEHSANVLTF. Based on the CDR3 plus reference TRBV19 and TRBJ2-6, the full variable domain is DGGITQSPKYLFRKEGQNVTLSCEQNLNHDAMYWYRQDPGQGLRLIYYSQIVNDFQKGDIAEGYSVSREKKESFPLTVTSAQKNPTAFYLCASRVEHSANVLTFGAGSRLTVL.

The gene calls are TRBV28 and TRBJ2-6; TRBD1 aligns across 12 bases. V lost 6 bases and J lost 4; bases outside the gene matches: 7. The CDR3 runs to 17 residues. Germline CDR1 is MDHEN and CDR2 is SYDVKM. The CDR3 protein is CASRPGQGARGANVLTF. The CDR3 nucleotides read TGTGCCAGCAGACCGGGACAGGGGGCTCGAGGGGCCAACGTCCTGACTTTC.

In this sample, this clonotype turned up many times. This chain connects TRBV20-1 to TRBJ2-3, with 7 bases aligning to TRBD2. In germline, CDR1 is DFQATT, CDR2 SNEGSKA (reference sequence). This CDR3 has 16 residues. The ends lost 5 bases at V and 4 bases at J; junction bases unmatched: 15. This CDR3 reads CSARRTGGGEADTQYF. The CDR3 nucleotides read TGCAGTGCTCGACGGACGGGGGGAGGAGAGGCAGATACGCAGTATTTT.